This T cell receptor (beta chain) came from a study of blood T cell repertoires in COVID-19. The overall study: From the United States, Italy and Spain came samples of acute and convalescent COVID-19. In each case, the material was cDNA or gDNA derived from T cells, B-cell-depleted T cells, or PBMCs.

Original data processing: Amplification of reference gene primers provided the estimated nucleated cell counts. TCRdb keeps only in-frame clones here, not all; method: immunoSEQ multiplex PCR. That table is the source of V, J and clone size, and D and trimming were worked out from the DNA. The data contain 200,000 to 250,000 clones, around 86% of them singletons. V lost 2 bases to trimming and J lost 8 bases, with 12 bases between them. Germline V gene data show CDR1 as LGHDT and CDR2 as YNNKEL (reference sequence). This CDR3 contains 13 residues. The sequenced material came from peripheral blood. The sequence was obtained from a woman between 25 and 40 years old who had recovered from COVID-19. V gene TRBV3-1 (or the pseudogene TRBV3-2) combines with J gene TRBJ1-1; TRBD1 might be the D (6 bases). This chain's CDR3 is CASSQRTGREAFF. CDR3 nucleotides: TGTGCCAGCAGCCAAAGAACAGGGCGGGAAGCTTTCTTT.